This T cell receptor beta chain was captured by sequencing in a study of T cell repertoires in cytomegalovirus infection. Study-wide findings and caveats: Summed public TCR beta family frequency identified CMV carriers bearing the relevant HLA.

As for this clonotype: Its antigen is still unknown.

Per the germline V gene, CDR1 is MGHRA and CDR2 is YSYEKL. This CDR3 has 14 amino acids. Trimming cost V 3 bases and J 4 bases, with 11 bases left between them. TCRdb fed the reads into MiXCR, producing one record per CDR3 protein. The table shows approximately 120,000 distinct CDR3 sequences, with 25% to 35% occurring only once. The chain has TRBV4-1 and TRBJ2-3; a possible D gene is TRBD2 (5 bases). This clonotype was obtained from a human donor in good health (CMV status not recorded). Some clones in this sample may be carry-over from other donors' samples. The sample consisted of CD8+ T cells from cultured PBMCs, taken from culture after CMV antigen stimulation. In DNA, the CDR3 is TGCGCCAGCAGCCAGATAGGGAGCGCAGATACGCAGTATTTT. Translated: CASSQIGSADTQYF.